This T cell receptor beta chain was obtained from a study of shared clonotypes between healthy human individuals (TCRdb year 2020). Some background on the complete study: Three men and two women, aged 18 to 49 years, made up the cohort. Blood TCR repertoires of five healthy adults were deeply sequenced to estimate repertoire size and the extent of clonotype sharing between individuals. Different laboratories and diverse techniques were used to prepare libraries and sequence TCR repertoires, to increase sequencing depth and limit assay-specific biases. Between about 0.9 and 10 billion PBMCs per donor were obtained by leukapheresis.

Healthy HIV-negative adults with no recently reported acute infections or vaccinations were included as donors. Only Caucasian adults living in Nashville, Tennessee, USA were represented among the donors. For unsorted samples, 75 million to 100 million PBMCs were counted and genomic DNA was extracted with the QIAamp DNA Blood Mini kit. Blood was collected by leukapheresis, and PBMCs were isolated by Ficoll-Histopaque density gradient centrifugation and then cryopreserved in liquid nitrogen vapor phase. The investigation overall reported the following: Sampling was restricted to blood, and TCR repertoires in tissues likely differ from the TCR repertoires found in blood. The small number of donors limited the genetic and exposure-history diversity represented. Based on pairwise subsampling, the degree of clonotype sharing among donors was expected to be affected by sequencing depth.

Details on this clone: Its antigen is unknown. It has no much larger one-base neighbor in the sample; base qualities were not kept.

TCR CDR3 regions were amplified from genomic DNA by multiplex PCR using the deep immunoSEQ assay. Extracted genomic DNA from each cell subset was spread evenly across all wells of several immunoSEQ 96-well plates, with each plate serving as a replicate. For unsorted PBMC, each replicate PCR was loaded with approximately 0.3 ug genomic DNA, equivalent to about 33,000 T cell genomes. Ten immunoSEQ deep assay plates were used to sequence the unsorted PBMC genomic DNA. The purified libraries were quantified using a Qubit 3.0 fluorometer, sized with a Bioanalyzer 2100, and then quantified again using the KAPA Library Quantification kit. A separate single-read 150-cycle Illumina NextSeq 550 flow cell was used to sequence each immunoSEQ 96-well plate. From the authors' description of their analysis: Because only junctional sequences without quality scores were contained in the immunoSEQ output, filtering matching that applied to full-length reads could not be performed. To assign V/J genes and CDR3, sequences were annotated using PyIR, a Python wrapper for IgBLAST v1.9, with IMGT germline references. Reads with weak V/J assignments (E-value above 1e-6), missing CDR3, stop codons, out-of-frame junctions, or ambiguous translated residues were removed. A V3J clonotype was defined by an identical inferred V gene, J gene, and CDR3 amino acid sequence. Percentage overlap between repertoires was calculated by dividing the number of shared unique clonotypes by the size of the smaller repertoire. Richness of each repertoire was evaluated using RTK rarefaction, the Chao1 estimator, and Recon v2.1 estimates of unobserved clonotypes. Imported from immuneACCESS, the table was reduced by TCRdb to in-frame sequences with V and J called. These copies leave out some clones; in studies compared against another copy, an unresolved V gene accounts for under half, and the cause of the remainder is not known. V, J and clone size derive from that table, while D and trimming were established from the DNA sequence. The sample includes about half a million clones, with 75% to 80% observed a single time. In total, the top ten clones hold about 11% of the sample.

The germline V gene yields MDHEN for CDR1 and SYDVKM for CDR2. Relative to germline, V is 3 bases shorter and J is 7 bases shorter, with 4 bases between their ends. From its cysteine to its phenylalanine, the CDR3 spans 11 amino acids. CDR3 DNA only is kept here, 33 bases in frame from base 1. This receptor was identified in a woman in her thirties or forties in good health. Some clones in this sample may be carry-over from other donors' samples. The rearrangement combines TRBV28 with TRBJ2-1; the D gene is unclear. Sequenced material: PBMCs. The CDR3 amino acid sequence is: CASSFRNEQFF. The DNA reads as follows: TGTGCCAGCAGTTTCCGGAATGAGCAGTTCTTC.